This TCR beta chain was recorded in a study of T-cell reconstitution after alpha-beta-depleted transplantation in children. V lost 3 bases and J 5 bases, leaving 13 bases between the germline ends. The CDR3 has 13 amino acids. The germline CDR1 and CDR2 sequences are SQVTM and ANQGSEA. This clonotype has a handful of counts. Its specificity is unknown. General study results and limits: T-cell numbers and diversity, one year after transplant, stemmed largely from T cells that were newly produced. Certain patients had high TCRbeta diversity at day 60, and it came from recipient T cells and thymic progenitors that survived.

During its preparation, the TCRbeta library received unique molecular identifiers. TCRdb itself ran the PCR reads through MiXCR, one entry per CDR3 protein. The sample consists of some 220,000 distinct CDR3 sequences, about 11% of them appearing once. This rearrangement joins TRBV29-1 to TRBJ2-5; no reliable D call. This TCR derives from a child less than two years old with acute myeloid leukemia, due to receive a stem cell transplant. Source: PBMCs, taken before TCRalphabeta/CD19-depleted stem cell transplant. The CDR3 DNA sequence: TGCAGCGTTGAGTTGCGGAAAGTCGAGACCCAGTACTTC. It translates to CSVELRKVETQYF.